This T cell receptor (beta chain) came from a study of blood T cell repertoires in COVID-19. Across the whole study: Samples came from the United States, Italy and Spain, spanning acute and convalescent COVID-19.

CDR3 length: 15 residues. The V and J ends lost 3 bases and 4 bases respectively, with 13 bases between them. The germline V gene has CDR1 KGHSH and CDR2 LQKENI. Sequencing used immunoSEQ multiplex PCR; TCRdb keeps in-frame clones, though not all of them. The table records just over 150,000 clones, about 80% of them present only once. The sequenced sample was peripheral blood. The source of this sequence is a woman older than 75 with acute or convalescent COVID-19. The gene calls are TRBV18 and TRBJ1-5; no reliable D call. CDR3 loop: CASSPSGVQNQPQHF. In nucleotides, the CDR3 is TGTGCCAGCTCACCGAGCGGGGTTCAGAATCAGCCCCAGCATTTT.